One T cell receptor (beta chain) is described in this entry. Its antigen is as yet unknown. The data were obtained in a study of shared clonotypes between healthy human individuals. The overall study: Those who served as donors were a couple of women and three men between the ages of 18 and 49. Study results and limitations: The sharing of about 5% of naive CD4 clonotypes was seen across a handful of donors.

The CDR3 sequence is 14 residues long. Germline loops: CDR1 MNHNY, CDR2 SVGAGI (reference sequence). Trimming removed 5 bases from V and 4 bases from J, with 15 bases in between. The data were produced by immunoSEQ multiplex PCR, yet TCRdb's version contains in-frame clones alone and is incomplete. The sample includes some 790,000 clones, 55% to 75% of them seen just once. Sequencing used memory CD4+ T cells sorted from blood. Stated subset: CD45RA-negative fraction. The chain links TRBV6-6 to TRBJ2-7; perhaps D is TRBD1 or TRBD2 (5 bases each). This clonotype was obtained from a woman aged 25 to 39 in good health. This chain's CDR3 is CASSPGPSEYEQYF. The CDR3 nucleotides read TGTGCCAGCAGTCCGGGACCGTCAGAATACGAGCAGTACTTC.